These 8 T cell receptor beta chains were sequenced from one sample in a study of T cell therapy after organ transplantation. Clones were sequenced by immunoSEQ multiplex PCR, and TCRdb holds only the in-frame ones, with some missing. Among about 18,000 clones listed, over 75% were seen once. What these receptors recognize is not known. Time point noted: 20-29 weeks after completion of therapy. The material sequenced was CD8+ T cells from blood, taken after autologous CMV-specific T cell therapy. The receptors derive from a human patient who had received a solid organ transplant and had CMV disease. Certain T cells may be donor cells from the graft.

This CDR3 is CASSIWTGSPRVDQPQHF. The CDR3 bases are TGTGCCAGTAGTATTTGGACAGGGAGTCCTCGGGTGGATCAGCCCCAGCATTTT. V is TRBV19 and J is TRBJ1-5; TRBD1 aligns across 8 bases. V shed 3 bases, J shed 5 bases, and the junction held 15 bases outside the gene matches. Per the germline V gene, CDR1 is LNHDA and CDR2 is SQIVND (reference sequence). The CDR3 contains 18 residues. Based on the CDR3 plus reference TRBV19 and TRBJ1-5, the full variable domain is DGGITQSPKYLFRKEGQNVTLSCEQNLNHDAMYWYRQDPGQGLRLIYYSQIVNDFQKGDIAEGYSVSREKKESFPLTVTSAQKNPTAFYLCASSIWTGSPRVDQPQHFGDGTRLSIL.

The CDR3 DNA reads as TGTGCCAGCAGTGCCGGGACGGCCTCTGGGGCCAACGTCCTGACTTTC. This codes for CASSAGTASGANVLTF. The chain recombines TRBV6-4 with TRBJ2-6; the D call may be TRBD1 or TRBD2 (5 bases each). The CDR3 is 16 amino acids. V dropped 4 bases and J dropped 0 bases, with 10 bases sitting between them. Germline V lookup: CDR1 MRHNA, CDR2 SNTAGT.

The sample holds one count of this clone. This chain connects TRBV7-6 to TRBJ2-7; no definite D call. The V gene lost 1 base and the J gene lost 6 bases, with 16 bases spanning the gap. CDR3 length: 15 amino acids. Germline V gene lookup returns CDR1 SGHVS and CDR2 FNYEAQ. The CDR3 protein is CASSLVAGPRSEQYF. The DNA for the CDR3 is TGTGCCAGCAGCTTAGTGGCAGGCCCTCGGAGCGAGCAGTACTTC. The full variable domain, its missing parts supplied by reference TRBV7-6 and TRBJ2-7, is GAGVSQSPRYKVTKRGQDVALRCDPISGHVSLYWYRQALGQGPEFLTYFNYEAQQDKSGLPNDRFSAERPEGSISTLTIQRTEQRDSAMYRCASSLVAGPRSEQYFGPGTRLTVT.

The chain recombines TRBV19 with TRBJ1-2; 8 bases agree with TRBD1. V lost 1 base to trimming and J lost 4 bases; unmatched junction nucleotides: 5. The CDR3 consists of 15 residues. Germline V gives CDR1 LNHDA, CDR2 SQIVND (reference sequence). CDR3 residues: CASSIGDRGVYGYTF. The CDR3 nucleotides are TGTGCCAGTAGTATAGGTGACAGGGGCGTCTATGGCTACACCTTC.

The chain is built from TRBV4-3 and TRBJ2-3; 14 bases line up with TRBD2. CDR3 length equals 16 residues. The trim removed 4 bases at V and 4 bases at J, leaving 4 bases unmatched. CDR1 and CDR2 (germline): LGHNA, YSLEER. The CDR3 sequence is CASSRRLAGGPDTQYF. CDR3 in DNA: TGCGCCAGCAGCCGCCGACTAGCGGGGGGGCCAGATACGCAGTATTTT.

The rearrangement uses TRBV2 and TRBJ2-2; the D call may be TRBD1 or TRBD2 (5 bases each). V was pared by 6 bases and J by 3 bases, with 20 bases between. The CDR3 is 17 amino acids. Germline CDR1 reads SNHLY; CDR2 reads FYNNEI. This chain's CDR3 is CASRTPGWGIDTGELFF. In nucleotides, the CDR3 is TGTGCCAGCAGGACACCGGGATGGGGGATCGACACCGGGGAGCTGTTTTTT.

V is TRBV5-1 and J is TRBJ2-5; D not certain. This CDR3 region has 16 residues. V was shortened by 0 bases and J by 1 base, with 13 bases between the two germline ends. Germline lookup yields CDR1 SGHRS and CDR2 YFSETQ. This CDR3 reads CASSLESVSPQETQYF. CDR3 sequence (DNA): TGCGCCAGCAGCTTGGAGTCGGTCTCCCCCCAAGAGACCCAGTACTTC.

The chain employs TRBV19 and TRBJ2-3; TRBD1 might be the D (6 bases). This CDR3 has 15 amino acids. The V end was cut by 2 bases, the J end by 0 bases, with 9 bases between. Germline loops: CDR1 LNHDA, CDR2 SQIVND (reference sequence). In nucleotides, the CDR3 is TGTGCCAGTAGTATACAGGGGACAAGCACAGATACGCAGTATTTT. It encodes CASSIQGTSTDTQYF.